The sample holds a few counts of the clone carrying this TCR beta chain. The data were obtained in a study of blood T cell repertoires in COVID-19. Study-level background: Acute and convalescent COVID-19 specimens originated in the United States, Italy and Spain. The analysed material was cDNA or gDNA that came from T cells, B-cell-depleted T cells, or PBMCs.

This CDR3 has 14 residues. Germline CDR1 and CDR2: SNHLY and FYNNEI. V gave up 4 bases and J gave up 6 bases; unmatched junction bases: 4. Per the study methods: How many nucleated cells were present was estimated from reference gene primer amplification. Sequencing was performed with immunoSEQ multiplex PCR; in TCRdb, only in-frame clones are kept and a portion is missing. Clone size and V and J calls were adopted from that table, with D and trimming inferred from the DNA. The profile covers about 50,000 clones, with 85% to 95% appearing a single time and 2.5% to 3.5% taken by the ten largest. The rearrangement joins TRBV2 to TRBJ2-1; 9 bases line up with TRBD2. Sequencing was carried out using peripheral blood. The TCR was taken from a human donor in a cohort sampled during active COVID-19. The CDR3 DNA is TGTGCCAGCAGTGGGACTAGCGTCCGCAATGAGCAGTTCTTC. This translates into CASSGTSVRNEQFF.